This TCR beta chain originates from a study of shared clonotypes between healthy human individuals. Data came from immunoSEQ multiplex PCR; TCRdb stores just in-frame clones and leaves some out. This sample yields some 1.4 million clones, of which around 97% are seen a single time; over 1% belongs to the top ten. The CDR3 has 15 amino acids. V dropped 3 bases and J dropped 3 bases, with 10 bases sitting between them. Germline V lookup: CDR1 SGDLS, CDR2 YYNGEE. The study, taken as a whole, reports: Sequencing depth was expected to influence donor clonotype sharing.

Concerning this clone: The antigen is undetermined.

A split of CD4+ cells into CD45RA+ naive and CD45RA-negative memory subsets was performed. Source material: naive CD4+ T cells sorted from blood. Stated subset: CD45RA+ positively selected. This sequence was found in a man between 25 and 39 years old in good health. The chain carries TRBV9 and TRBJ2-6; possibly TRBD1 for D (5 bases). CDR3: CASSANRRGANVLTF. The CDR3 region has the DNA TGTGCCAGCAGCGCTAACAGGCGTGGGGCCAACGTCCTGACTTTC.